The text below deals with one T cell receptor beta chain. The antigen is unknown. The sample belongs to a study of T cell responses to AZD1222 COVID-19 vaccine. The method was immunoSEQ multiplex PCR; TCRdb's version includes in-frame clones alone and lacks a portion of them. The repertoire has about 120,000 clones, 87% of them found once; the top ten carry approximately 2.6%. Study-wide results and caveats: Unmutated variant regions are reportedly the target of nearly half of TCRs that are spike-specific.

V lost 10 bases, J lost 3 bases, and 7 bases stayed unmatched. The CDR3 totals 14 residues. Germline-derived CDR1 and CDR2 are LGHDT and YNNKEL (reference sequence). V and J are TRBV3-1 (or the pseudogene TRBV3-2) and TRBJ2-3, with 10 bases aligning to TRBD1. The receptor's source is an adult who received the AZD1222 COVID-19 vaccine. This sample comprised peripheral blood, obtained 28 days after the second AZD1222 dose. CDR3 in amino acids: CATGRQGATDTQYF. For the CDR3, the DNA is TGTGCCACCGGTCGACAGGGGGCTACAGATACGCAGTATTTT.